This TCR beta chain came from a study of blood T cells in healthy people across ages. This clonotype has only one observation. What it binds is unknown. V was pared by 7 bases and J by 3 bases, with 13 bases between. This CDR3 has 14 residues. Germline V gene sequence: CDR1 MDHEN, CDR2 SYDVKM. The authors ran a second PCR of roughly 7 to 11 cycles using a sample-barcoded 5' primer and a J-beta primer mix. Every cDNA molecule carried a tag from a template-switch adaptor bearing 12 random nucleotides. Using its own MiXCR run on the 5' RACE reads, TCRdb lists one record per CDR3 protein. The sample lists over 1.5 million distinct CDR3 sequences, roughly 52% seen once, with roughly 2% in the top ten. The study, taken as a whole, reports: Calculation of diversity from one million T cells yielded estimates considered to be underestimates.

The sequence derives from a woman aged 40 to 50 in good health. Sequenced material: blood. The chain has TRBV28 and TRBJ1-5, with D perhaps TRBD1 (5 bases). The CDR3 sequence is CASKADTSNQPQHF. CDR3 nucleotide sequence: TGTGCCAGCAAGGCGGACACCTCCAATCAGCCCCAGCATTTT.